Listed below are T cell receptor beta chains from one sample, sequenced in a study of blood T cell repertoires in COVID-19. Repertoires were generated with immunoSEQ multiplex PCR, while TCRdb's copy carries only in-frame clones and drops some. The sample has about 170,000 clones; roughly 90% are singletons. Source material: peripheral blood. The receptor source for this set is a man in his sixties with acute or convalescent COVID-19. The CDR3 runs from the conserved cysteine through the conserved F or W. D genes are given only for firm matches. The size entry is marked missing in some rows and otherwise reads once, few, many or a size class.

TRBV7-6,TRBD1,TRBJ2-5,NA,TGTGCCAGCAGCCGCCCGGACAGGGGGACAGAGACCCAGTACTTC,CASSRPDRGTETQYF
TRBV11-3,NA,TRBJ2-2,NA,TGTGCCAGCAGCTTCCAGACAGGAGCGAGCACCGGGGAGCTGTTTTTT,CASSFQTGASTGELFF
TRBV10-3,NA,TRBJ1-5,NA,TGTGCCATCAGTGACTCGGGGGGCAGGCAGCCCCAGCATTTT,CAISDSGGRQPQHF
TRBV7-9,NA,TRBJ2-5,NA,TGTGCCAGCAGCTTAGCAGCCCAAGCGGAGACCCAGTACTTC,CASSLAAQAETQYF
TRBV10-1,NA,TRBJ2-2,NA,TGCGCCAGCCGGCGGTCGAACACCGGGGAGCTGTTTTTT,CASRRSNTGELFF
TRBV6-1,NA,TRBJ1-1,NA,TGTGCCAGCAGTGAAGGGTTCGGGGCTGAAGCTTTCTTT,CASSEGFGAEAFF
TRBV5-4,TRBD1,TRBJ1-2,once,TGTGCCAGCAGGCCAGGGGGTGGCTATGGCTACACCTTC,CASRPGGGYGYTF
TRBV18,NA,TRBJ2-5,NA,TGTGCCAGCTCACCACCTGACAGTACCAAAGAGACCCAGTACTTC,CASSPPDSTKETQYF
TRBV14,NA,TRBJ2-7,NA,TGTGCCAGCAGCCGAATCCCTCTGTCCGGGAAAGTCTACGAGCAGTACTTC,CASSRIPLSGKVYEQYF
TRBV5-1,NA,TRBJ1-1,NA,TGCGCCAGCAGCCAGGGGATCGGCACTGAAGCTTTCTTT,CASSQGIGTEAFF
TRBV19,TRBD1,TRBJ2-1,once,TGTGCCAGTAGTATGGGGGGACAGGCGCGGCAGTTCTTC,CASSMGGQARQFF
TRBV15,NA,TRBJ2-4,NA,TGTGCCACCAGCAGGTCGGACGGGACTTCACAGTACTTC,CATSRSDGTSQYF
TRBV10-1,NA,TRBJ1-1,NA,TGCGCCAGCAGTGATACCAGGGTGAACACTGAAGCTTTCTTT,CASSDTRVNTEAFF
TRBV21-1,NA,TRBJ1-4,NA,TGTGCCAGCAGCAAACCAGGACAGGGTAATGAAAAACTGTTTTTT,CASSKPGQGNEKLFF
TRBV2,NA,TRBJ1-1,NA,TGTGCCAGCGACGGAGGGTTCACTGAAGCTTTCTTT,CASDGGFTEAFF
TRBV7-3,NA,TRBJ1-2,few,TGTGCCAGCAGCTTAAACAGGGTCACACGGGCTGGCTACACCTTC,CASSLNRVTRAGYTF
TRBV18,NA,TRBJ1-4,NA,TGTGCCAGCTCACCAATGACTGTTGCAACTAATGAAAAACTGTTTTTT,CASSPMTVATNEKLFF
TRBV19,NA,TRBJ1-1,NA,TGTGCCAGTAGTGACAGACGAAACACTGAAGCTTTCTTT,CASSDRRNTEAFF
TRBV9,NA,TRBJ1-1,NA,TGTGCCAGCAGCTCCCTCGGGACTGAAGCTTTCTTT,CASSSLGTEAFF
TRBV2,NA,TRBJ1-4,NA,TGTGCCAGCAGTGAAGAGGTGACAGTGGAAAAACTGTTTTTT,CASSEEVTVEKLFF
TRBV7-9,NA,TRBJ2-2,once,TGTGCCAGCAGCTCATTTAACACCGGGGAGCTGTTTTTT,CASSSFNTGELFF
TRBV4-3,NA,TRBJ2-1,once,TGCGCCAGCAGCCAGGGAGAACAGTACAATGAGCAGTTCTTC,CASSQGEQYNEQFF
TRBV27,NA,TRBJ1-6,few,TGTGCCAGCAGTTTGGGTCAGGGGATTGGTAATTCACCCCTCCACTTT,CASSLGQGIGNSPLHF
TRBV23-1,NA,TRBJ1-3,NA,TGCGCCAGCAGTCAATCGGAGACTCCGGAGGGAAACACCATATATTTT,CASSQSETPEGNTIYF
TRBV20-1,TRBD1,TRBJ2-1,NA,TGCAGTGTCGACAGGGGGAATGAGCAGTTCTTC,CSVDRGNEQFF
TRBV6-1,TRBD2,TRBJ2-3,NA,TGTGCCAGCAGTGAAGCGCGGACTAGCGGGGGCACAGATACGCAGTATTTT,CASSEARTSGGTDTQYF
TRBV29-1,NA,TRBJ1-2,NA,TGCAGCGCCAGCGCCCCAGCTAACTATGGCTACACCTTC,CSASAPANYGYTF
TRBV7-9,NA,TRBJ1-1,NA,TGTGCCAGCAGCTTAGTGGGAGGCGGCACTGAAGCTTTCTTT,CASSLVGGGTEAFF
TRBV12-1,NA,TRBJ1-5,NA,TGTGCCAGCAGCTTTGGACAGGGGGGCAATCAGCCCCAGCATTTT,CASSFGQGGNQPQHF